This TCR beta chain was observed in a study of control samples from healthy donors and cancer patients (dated by TCRdb to the early 2020s). Taken from cysteine to phenylalanine, the CDR3 has 16 residues. The sequence is cut down to CDR3 DNA, 48 bases in frame from base 1. Looking up the germline V gene yields CDR1 LGHNA and CDR2 YNFKEQ. Trimming costs V 0 bases and J 7 bases, and their ends lie 15 bases apart. Turning to this clone: Its specific antigen is unknown. No much larger clone exists at a distance of one base, and base qualities are not known.

The method behind the library was the immunoSEQ multiplex PCR assay. TCRdb took this table from immuneACCESS and kept in-frame rearrangements with V and J called. Such tables lack part of the clones; where checked against another copy, unresolved V genes explain under half of the gap, and the rest is unexplained. This sample lists 100,000 to 150,000 clones; roughly nine tenths were detected once. The ten largest make up 6% to 9.5% of the sample. The sequenced sample was PBMCs. This clonotype was obtained from a man aged 45 to 65 with head and neck cancer. The V and J genes are TRBV4-2 and TRBJ2-2; matching of 6 bases hints at TRBD2 as the D gene. The CDR3 here reads CASSQDRDRGIGELFF. Here is the DNA: TGTGCCAGCAGCCAAGATCGGGACCGGGGGATCGGGGAGCTGTTTTTT.